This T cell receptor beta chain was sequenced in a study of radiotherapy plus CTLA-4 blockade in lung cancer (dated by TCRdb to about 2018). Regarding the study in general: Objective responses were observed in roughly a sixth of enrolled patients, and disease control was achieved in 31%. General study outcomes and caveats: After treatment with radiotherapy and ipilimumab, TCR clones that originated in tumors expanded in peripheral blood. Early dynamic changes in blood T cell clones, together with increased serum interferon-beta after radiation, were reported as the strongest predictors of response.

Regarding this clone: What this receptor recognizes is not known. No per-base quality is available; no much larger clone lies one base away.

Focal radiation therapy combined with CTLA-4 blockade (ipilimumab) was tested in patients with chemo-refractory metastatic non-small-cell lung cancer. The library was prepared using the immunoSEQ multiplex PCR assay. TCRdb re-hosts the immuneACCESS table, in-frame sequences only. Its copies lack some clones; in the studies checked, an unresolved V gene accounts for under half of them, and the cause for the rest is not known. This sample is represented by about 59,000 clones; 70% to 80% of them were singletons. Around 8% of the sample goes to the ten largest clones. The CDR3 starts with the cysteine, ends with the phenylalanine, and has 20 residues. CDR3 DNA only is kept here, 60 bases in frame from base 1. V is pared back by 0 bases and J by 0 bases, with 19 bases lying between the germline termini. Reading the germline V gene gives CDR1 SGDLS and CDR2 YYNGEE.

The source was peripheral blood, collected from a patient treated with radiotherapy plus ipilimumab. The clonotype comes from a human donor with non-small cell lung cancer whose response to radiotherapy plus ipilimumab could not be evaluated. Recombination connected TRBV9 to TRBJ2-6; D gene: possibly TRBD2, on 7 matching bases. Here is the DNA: TGTGCCAGCAGCGTAGATCATCGGGGGGCCCCATTCTCTGGGGCCAACGTCCTGACTTTC. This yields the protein CASSVDHRGAPFSGANVLTF.